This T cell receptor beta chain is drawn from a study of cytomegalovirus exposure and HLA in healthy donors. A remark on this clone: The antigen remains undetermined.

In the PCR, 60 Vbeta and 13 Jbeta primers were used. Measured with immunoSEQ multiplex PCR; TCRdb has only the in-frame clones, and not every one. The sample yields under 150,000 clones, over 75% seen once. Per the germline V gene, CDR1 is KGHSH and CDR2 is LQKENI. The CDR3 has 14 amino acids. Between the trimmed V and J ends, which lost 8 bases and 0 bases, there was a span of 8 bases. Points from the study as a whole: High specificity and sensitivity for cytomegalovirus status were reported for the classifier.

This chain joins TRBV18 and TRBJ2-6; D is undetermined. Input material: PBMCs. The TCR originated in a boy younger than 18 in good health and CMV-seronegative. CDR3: CASEQDSGANVLTF. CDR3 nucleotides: TGTGCCAGCGAACAAGACTCTGGGGCCAACGTCCTGACTTTC. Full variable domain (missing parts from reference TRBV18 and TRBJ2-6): NAGVMQNPRHLVRRRGQEARLRCSPMKGHSHVYWYRQLPEEGLKFMVYLQKENIIDESGMPKERFSAEFPKEGPSILRIQQVVRGDSAAYFCASEQDSGANVLTFGAGSRLTVL.